The present T cell receptor (beta chain) was sequenced within a study of cytotoxic CD8 clonotypes in ibrutinib-treated CLL (dated by TCRdb to the early 2020s). In terms of the full investigation: The cohort included roughly 15 treatment-naive and about a dozen relapsed/refractory patients; around 18 were IGHV unmutated. Of the approximately 86 people in the trial, 26 had longitudinal samples available. Response samples were taken after a median of roughly 12 months on treatment, ranging from 6 to 36 months. Partial responses were observed in some 24 patients and complete responses in 2; after a median follow-up of roughly 72 months, remission was maintained in 14 patients and progression was observed in some twelve. On average, each sample yielded around 250,000 productive templates and tens of thousands of productive rearrangements. Every sample from remission and from progressive disease was obtained while the patients were still on ibrutinib. Cryopreserved peripheral blood mononuclear cells were collected before treatment, at response, and at either disease progression or sustained remission. The paper's findings and limits, for the study overall: Baseline clonality was found to be higher than that of age-matched healthy donors and was strongly correlated with circulating CD8+ T-cell counts. An increase in clonality was observed at ibrutinib response, with clonality remaining stable during sustained remission and falling back toward baseline at progression. Public clonotypes were rare and either contracted or stayed stable during treatment, and the rise in clonality at ibrutinib response reflected the expansion of private clonotypes. Sampling times were not matched between sustained-remission and progressing patients, and lymph node repertoires were not studied.

Worth noting for this clone: Its specific antigen is unknown. No quality values exist for individual bases; no much larger clone is one base distant.

The time point label here, explained by the study, means: roughly 2 years on ibrutinib. For TCR beta library preparation, about 2.2 micrograms of genomic DNA was extracted from cryopreserved PBMCs. Longitudinal blood samples from CLL patients receiving ibrutinib monotherapy were subjected to high-throughput TCR beta sequencing. The patients were enrolled in a single-center, open-label phase 2 trial of ibrutinib monotherapy. The goal of deep resolution MiSeq sequencing was a depth between 1 in 1 million and 1 in 200,000 T cells, and coverage averaged 10x per clonotype. The immunoSEQ hsTCRB Kit was used to generate the TCR beta libraries. Per the source publication's procedure: ImmunoSEQ Data Assistant and ImmunoSEQ Analyzer were used for data analysis, and V, D and J genes were assigned according to IMGT definitions. Clonality, which ranges from 0 to 1, was calculated by subtracting the normalized Shannon entropy of productive rearrangement frequencies from one. Public clonotype analysis was restricted to overrepresented clonotypes comprising at least 0.05% of each patient's repertoire. About a dozen age-matched healthy donor repertoires from immuneACCESS served as clonality controls. Not all clones reach the TCRdb copy of this immuneACCESS table, which keeps in-frame sequences only. Checked studies attribute under half of the gap to unresolved V genes and leave the rest unexplained. That table gives V, J and clone size, and the DNA gave D and trimming. The sample records over 95,000 clones, approximately 56% of which are singletons. In total, the top ten clones hold about 40% of the sample.

Germline trimming amounts to 4 bases on V and 6 bases on J, with 5 as the count of junction bases outside the gene matches. The CDR3 measures 15 amino acids from cysteine to phenylalanine. Only the CDR3 region is kept as DNA, spanning 45 bases read in frame from base 1. The CDR1 and CDR2 encoded by the germline V gene are SGDLS and YYNGEE. The clonotype was recovered from a human donor with chronic lymphocytic leukemia. The chain uses TRBV9 and TRBJ2-1, and TRBD2 matches 12 of the central bases. Sequenced material: PBMCs, taken after 24 months of ibrutinib treatment. The CDR3 region: CASSLTSGGPNEQFF. In nucleotides, the sequence is TGTGCCAGCAGCTTGACTAGCGGGGGACCCAATGAGCAGTTCTTC. Reference TRBV9 and TRBJ2-1 proteins supply the regions before and after the CDR3; the full variable domain is: DSGVTQTPKHLITATGQRVTLRCSPRSGDLSVYWYQQSLDQGLQFLIQYYNGEERAKGNILERFSAQQFPDLHSELNLSSLELGDSALYFCASSLTSGGPNEQFFGPGTRLTVL.